What follows are 21 T cell receptor beta chains derived from one specimen sequenced in a study of T cell changes during pregnancy in multiple sclerosis. The assay was immunoSEQ multiplex PCR, and TCRdb's table has in-frame clones only and misses some. The sample holds 80,000 to 130,000 clones, more than 80% seen once. Here the sequenced sample was peripheral blood, taken in the second trimester of pregnancy. All receptors come from a female donor with multiple sclerosis, enrolled in a pregnancy study.

The sample holds one count of this clone. The chain joins TRBV7-2 to TRBJ1-4; 7 positions match TRBD1. Trimming cost V 3 bases and J 4 bases; bases outside gene matches: 2. This CDR3 has 14 residues. CDR1 SGHTA and CDR2 FQGNSA come from the germline V gene. CDR3 sequence: CASSLGTVNEKLFF. CDR3 coding DNA: TGTGCCAGCAGCTTGGGGACAGTTAATGAAAAACTGTTTTTT.

The gene calls are TRBV4-1 and TRBJ2-5; D ambiguous. The V gene's germline CDR1 is MGHRA and CDR2 YSYEKL. V dropped 2 bases and J dropped 2 bases, with 12 bases sitting between them. The CDR3 is 15 amino acids. The CDR3 nucleotides read TGCGCCAGCAGCCAACCGATCGGGTCACAAGAGACCCAGTACTTC. Its translation: CASSQPIGSQETQYF.

The V call is TRBV27, the J call TRBJ1-2, with 9 bases identical to TRBD1. V gave up 5 bases and J gave up 6 bases; unmatched junction bases: 13. The CDR3 sequence is 16 residues long. Germline loops: CDR1 MNHEY, CDR2 SMNVEV (reference sequence). CDR3 amino acids: CASSATAGTGFNGYTF. CDR3 DNA sequence: TGTGCCAGCAGTGCCACCGCCGGGACAGGGTTTAATGGCTACACCTTC.

This sequence joins TRBV4-1 and TRBJ2-5; D not certain. With 0 bases removed from V and 5 bases from J, the gap between germline ends came to 13 bases. The CDR3 runs 15 residues. Germline CDR1 MGHRA, CDR2 YSYEKL. Here the CDR3 DNA reads TGCGCCAGCAGCCAAGATATCACGGTTCGCGAGACCCAGTACTTC. The encoded protein is CASSQDITVRETQYF.

This rearrangement joins TRBV7-9 to TRBJ2-7, with D tentatively TRBD2 (7 bases). Trimming left V 5 bases short and J 2 bases short, with 13 bases between. Germline V CDR1 and CDR2: SEHNR, FQNEAQ (reference sequence). The CDR3 is 14 residues long. CDR3 coding DNA: TGTGCCAGCAGCCGGGGGGCTCCGCCCTACGAGCAGTACTTC. Protein: CASSRGAPPYEQYF.

The gene calls are TRBV6-6 and TRBJ2-1, with a weak D call TRBD1 (6 bases). CDR3 size: 14 residues. Germline CDR1 reads MNHNY; CDR2 reads SVGAGI (reference sequence). V lost 6 bases and J 2 bases, leaving 11 bases between the germline ends. CDR3 loop: CASSRGHTYNEQFF. Written as DNA, the CDR3 is TGTGCCAGCAGCCGGGGACACACCTACAATGAGCAGTTCTTC.

The chain recombines TRBV27 with TRBJ1-1; 8 bases are a match to TRBD1. Germline CDR1 reads MNHEY; CDR2 reads SMNVEV (reference sequence). CDR3 size: 15 residues. After removal of 5 bases from V and 4 bases from J, the junction contained 9 bases not matched to a gene. CDR3 sequence: CASSQGQGLSTEAFF. CDR3 DNA sequence: TGTGCCAGCAGTCAAGGACAGGGTCTGAGCACTGAAGCTTTCTTT.

The V gene is TRBV30, the J gene TRBJ2-7, with 8 bases aligning to TRBD1. This CDR3 contains 14 residues. V shed 3 bases and J 2 bases; nucleotides not matched to a gene: 6. The germline CDR1 and CDR2 sequences are GTSNPN and SVGIG (reference sequence). CDR3 DNA sequence: TGTGCCTGGAGACGGGGGACAGGAGCCTACGAGCAGTACTTC. It encodes CAWRRGTGAYEQYF.

This clone was recorded once. The chain carries TRBV9 and TRBJ1-2; D possibly corresponds to TRBD1 (6 bases). The V end was cut by 2 bases, the J end by 5 bases, with 16 bases between. Germline V gene sequence: CDR1 SGDLS, CDR2 YYNGEE. The length of the CDR3 is 15 residues. In DNA, the CDR3 is TGTGCCAGCAGCGTTTCAGGGGCGAGGGTATATGGCTACACCTTC. It specifies CASSVSGARVYGYTF.

The rearrangement joins TRBV6-1 to TRBJ2-6; possibly TRBD1 for D (6 bases). Germline V CDR1 and CDR2: MNHNS, SASEGT. The CDR3 runs 14 residues. The ends were cut back, 7 bases at V and 4 bases at J, with 11 bases in the middle. CDR3 bases: TGTGCCAGCAACAGGGAAGAGGGGGCCAACGTCCTGACTTTC. This gives the protein CASNREEGANVLTF.

This clone has just a few counts. V gene TRBV2 combines with J gene TRBJ1-1; 9 bases fit TRBD1. CDR3 length: 14 residues. V lost 2 bases, J lost 9 bases, and 7 bases stayed unmatched. CDR1 and CDR2 (germline): SNHLY, FYNNEI. In DNA form, the CDR3 reads TGTGCCAGCAGTGAATGGGGGACAGGGAAGAAAGCTTTCTTT. Protein: CASSEWGTGKKAFF.

The chain links TRBV19 to TRBJ2-3; 10 bases line up with TRBD2. V shed 6 bases, J shed 6 bases, and the junction held 9 bases outside the gene matches. The CDR3 loop spans 15 amino acids. The germline V gene has CDR1 LNHDA and CDR2 SQIVND (reference sequence). The CDR3, as DNA: TGTGCCAGTAGGGATCTAGCGGGAGTTGCCGATACGCAGTATTTT. Residues: CASRDLAGVADTQYF.

The chain employs TRBV30 and TRBJ2-5; TRBD2 is a possible D gene (7 bases). The CDR3 runs 15 residues. Germline CDR1 reads GTSNPN; CDR2 reads SVGIG (reference sequence). The germline V and J ends were trimmed by 6 bases and 9 bases, with 26 bases remaining between them. CDR3 protein: CACHRIGMEGGAQYF. The DNA of the CDR3 is TGTGCCTGTCATCGGATCGGAATGGAAGGGGGGGCCCAGTACTTC.

The chain uses TRBV4-2 and TRBJ1-3, with D perhaps TRBD1 (5 bases). Germline values: CDR1 LGHNA, CDR2 YNFKEQ. This CDR3 region has 16 residues. V was shortened by 4 bases and J by 3 bases, with 16 bases between the two germline ends. The CDR3, as DNA: TGTGCCAGCAGCCTCCTGGGGGGGGAGGGTGGAAACACCATATATTTT. This sequence encodes CASSLLGGEGGNTIYF.

This clone came up a few times. V gene TRBV5-1 combines with J gene TRBJ2-3, with TRBD2 matching over 12 bases. The CDR3 extends over 17 amino acids. The V gene end was trimmed by 0 bases and the J gene end by 5 bases; junction bases not matched to a gene: 7. In germline, CDR1 is SGHRS, CDR2 YFSETQ. The CDR3 coding sequence is TGCGCCAGCAGCTTGGGGGCACTAGCGGGAGGAGTAGATACGCAGTATTTT. This codes for CASSLGALAGGVDTQYF. The variable domain in full, with the rest retrieved from reference TRBV5-1 and TRBJ2-3, is KAGVTQTPRYLIKTRGQQVTLSCSPISGHRSVSWYQQTPGQGLQFLFEYFSETQRNKGNFPGRFSGRQFSNSRSEMNVSTLELGDSALYLCASSLGALAGGVDTQYFGPGTRLTVL.

V usage is TRBV28 and J usage is TRBJ2-3, with D tentatively TRBD1 (6 bases). V shed 10 bases and J shed 2 bases, with 13 bases lying between them. The V gene's germline CDR1 is MDHEN and CDR2 SYDVKM. The CDR3 has 13 residues. This CDR3 reads CATQGTFTDTQYF. The CDR3 DNA reads TGTGCCACTCAGGGGACCTTCACAGATACGCAGTATTTT.

V is TRBV2 and J is TRBJ2-5; 14 bases match TRBD2. Germline CDR1 reads SNHLY; CDR2 reads FYNNEI. Trimming cost V 6 bases and J 1 base; bases outside gene matches: 7. This CDR3 spans 17 amino acids. The DNA for the CDR3 is TGTGCCAGCAGCTCGGGACTAGCGGGGGCCCTCCAAGAGACCCAGTACTTC. Its translation: CASSSGLAGALQETQYF.

J is TRBJ1-1 and V is TRBV6-1, with TRBD1 matching 7 bases. CDR1 is MNHNS and CDR2 is SASEGT in the germline V gene. V was clipped by 11 bases and J by 1 base; unmatched bases: 7. This CDR3 is built from 13 residues. The CDR3 loop is CAGGDSENTEAFF. DNA of the CDR3: TGTGCCGGCGGGGACAGTGAGAACACTGAAGCTTTCTTT.

Here the CDR3 reads CSAASRGELFF. CDR3 coding DNA: TGCAGTGCTGCTAGCCGAGGGGAGCTGTTTTTT. The chain uses TRBV20-1 and TRBJ2-2; D may be TRBD2 (5 bases). CDR1 and CDR2 (germline): DFQATT, SNEGSKA (reference sequence). V shed 5 bases and J shed 8 bases, with 9 bases lying between them. The CDR3 extends over 11 amino acids.

The chain recombines TRBV30 with TRBJ1-2, with 8 bases identical to TRBD1. CDR1 is GTSNPN, CDR2 SVGIG, per germline (reference sequence). CDR3 length equals 12 residues. Unmatched junction bases numbered 3, after V lost 3 bases and J lost 6 bases. CDR3 coding DNA: TGTGCCTGGAGCCAGGGGGCTAATGGCTACACCTTC. Translated: CAWSQGANGYTF.

J is TRBJ2-1 and V is TRBV28; TRBD2 matches at 7 bases. From germline, CDR1 is MDHEN and CDR2 SYDVKM. V shed 3 bases, J shed 3 bases, and the junction held 5 bases outside the gene matches. The CDR3 has 15 residues. CDR3 sequence: CASSFGRRGYNEQFF. CDR3 DNA sequence: TGTGCCAGCAGTTTCGGGAGGAGGGGCTACAATGAGCAGTTCTTC.